This T cell receptor (beta chain) was sequenced during a study of blood T cell repertoires in COVID-19. Study-wide context: The United States, Italy and Spain were the sources of the acute and convalescent COVID-19 samples. From T cells, B-cell-depleted T cells, or PBMCs came the material, which was cDNA or gDNA.

In the original analysis: Estimation of nucleated cell counts relied on the amplification of reference gene primers. Here immunoSEQ multiplex PCR was the method, and the copy in TCRdb shows in-frame clones only, minus some. V, J and clone size derive from that table, while D and trimming were established from the DNA sequence. Among 200,000 to 250,000 clones listed, around 90% were seen once. This clone was recorded once. V was clipped by 6 bases and J by 7 bases; unmatched bases: 11. CDR3 length: 15 amino acids. CDR1 is MNHEY, CDR2 SMNVEV, per germline (reference sequence). V gene TRBV27 combines with J gene TRBJ2-2; 7 nucleotides match TRBD2. The sample taken for sequencing was peripheral blood. The receptor was isolated from a man between 25 and 39 years old with acute or convalescent COVID-19. CDR3 in amino acids: CASSSKRLAVGELFF. Written as DNA, the CDR3 is TGTGCCAGCAGCTCAAAACGACTAGCTGTCGGGGAGCTGTTTTTT.